The next 9 T cell receptor beta chains were all read from a single sample in a study of PD-1 blockade in mismatch repair-deficient tumors. The method was immunoSEQ multiplex PCR; TCRdb's version includes in-frame clones alone and lacks a portion of them. Counted here are some 70,000 clones, approximately 78% occurring once; the ten biggest clones make up approximately 5%. The starting material was peripheral blood, obtained 2 weeks after starting pembrolizumab. These receptor sequences come from an adult with mismatch repair-deficient cancer.

This clone was recorded only once. This chain uses TRBV28 with TRBJ2-7; the D gene is possibly TRBD1 (7 bases). Trimming cost V 1 base and J 7 bases, with 20 bases left between them. Germline V CDR1 and CDR2: MDHEN, SYDVKM. The CDR3 contains 16 residues. The DNA for the CDR3 is TGTGCCAGCAGTTTATTCGGTATGGCAGGGGGGTCTGAGCAGTACTTC. Its translation: CASSLFGMAGGSEQYF.

The CDR3 loop reads CASSRDGQYGYTF. The CDR3 DNA is TGTGCCAGCAGCCGAGACGGACAGTATGGCTACACCTTC. The V call is TRBV6-4, the J call TRBJ1-2; possible D gene TRBD1, 6 bases. Trimming took off 6 bases at V and 5 bases at J, with 13 bases between the two ends. The CDR3 loop spans 13 amino acids. The germline V gene has CDR1 MRHNA and CDR2 SNTAGT.

This clone was found once. CDR3 sequence reads: CASSSPLAGGPNEQFF. In DNA, the CDR3 is TGTGCCAGCAGTTCCCCACTAGCGGGAGGGCCCAATGAGCAGTTCTTC. The rearrangement uses TRBV6-6 and TRBJ2-1; 13 bases agree with TRBD2. V was pared by 4 bases and J by 6 bases, with 6 bases of the junction left unmatched. The CDR3 spans 16 residues. Germline values: CDR1 MNHNY, CDR2 SVGAGI (reference sequence).

With regard to this clone: Distinct nucleotide sequences in the sample also encode this CDR3. This chain joins TRBV7-9 and TRBJ1-2; no clear D gene. CDR3 length equals 12 residues. Germline-derived CDR1 and CDR2 are SEHNR and FQNEAQ (reference sequence). V shed 0 bases and J shed 5 bases, with 4 bases lying between them. CDR3 nucleotide sequence: TGTGCCAGCAGCTTAGCGGATTATGGCTACACCTTC. It encodes CASSLADYGYTF.

This clone appeared once. The chain has TRBV19 and TRBJ2-1; D perhaps matches TRBD2 (6 bases). Trimming removed 3 bases at V and 4 bases at J, with 13 bases between. The CDR3 spans 15 residues. Germline CDR1 reads LNHDA; CDR2 reads SQIVND (reference sequence). CDR3 sequence (DNA): TGTGCCAGTAGTATTTTTCCGGGGACTTACAATGAGCAGTTCTTC. Its translation is CASSIFPGTYNEQFF.

The chain recombines TRBV27 with TRBJ2-7, with D perhaps given as TRBD1 or TRBD2 (5 bases each). Germline V CDR1 and CDR2: MNHEY, SMNVEV (reference sequence). Trimming cost V 0 bases and J 2 bases, with 17 bases left between them. The CDR3 has 17 amino acids. The CDR3 region is CASSLSMRGALAYEQYF. Here the CDR3 DNA reads TGTGCCAGCAGTTTATCGATGCGAGGGGCCCTTGCCTACGAGCAGTACTTC.

V usage is TRBV29-1 and J usage is TRBJ2-7; 16 bases align to TRBD2. The CDR3 spans 17 residues. V shed 6 bases, J shed 0 bases, and the junction held 8 bases outside the gene matches. Germline V gene lookup returns CDR1 SQVTM and CDR2 ANQGSEA. CDR3 residues: CSVQGLAGGRDSYEQYF. CDR3 nucleotides: TGCAGCGTCCAGGGACTAGCGGGAGGGCGAGACTCCTACGAGCAGTACTTC.

V and J are TRBV4-3 and TRBJ2-6, with D possibly being TRBD2 (5 bases). The CDR3 is 18 residues long. Germline CDR1 reads LGHNA; CDR2 reads YSLEER. V gave up 1 base and J gave up 2 bases, with 15 bases separating them. The CDR3 DNA sequence: TGCGCCAGCAGCCAAGTTCGGGCGGGTAGAGCTGGGGCCAACGTCCTGACTTTC. Translating gives CASSQVRAGRAGANVLTF.

The chain links TRBV11-2 to TRBJ2-7; 8 nucleotides agree with TRBD1. With 4 bases clipped from V and 2 bases from J, the junction kept 7 bases outside the gene matches. The CDR3 runs to 15 residues. CDR1 is SGHAT and CDR2 is FQNNGV in the germline V gene. CDR3 residues: CASSSPQQGAYEQYF. CDR3 bases: TGTGCCAGCAGCTCACCGCAACAGGGGGCCTACGAGCAGTACTTC.